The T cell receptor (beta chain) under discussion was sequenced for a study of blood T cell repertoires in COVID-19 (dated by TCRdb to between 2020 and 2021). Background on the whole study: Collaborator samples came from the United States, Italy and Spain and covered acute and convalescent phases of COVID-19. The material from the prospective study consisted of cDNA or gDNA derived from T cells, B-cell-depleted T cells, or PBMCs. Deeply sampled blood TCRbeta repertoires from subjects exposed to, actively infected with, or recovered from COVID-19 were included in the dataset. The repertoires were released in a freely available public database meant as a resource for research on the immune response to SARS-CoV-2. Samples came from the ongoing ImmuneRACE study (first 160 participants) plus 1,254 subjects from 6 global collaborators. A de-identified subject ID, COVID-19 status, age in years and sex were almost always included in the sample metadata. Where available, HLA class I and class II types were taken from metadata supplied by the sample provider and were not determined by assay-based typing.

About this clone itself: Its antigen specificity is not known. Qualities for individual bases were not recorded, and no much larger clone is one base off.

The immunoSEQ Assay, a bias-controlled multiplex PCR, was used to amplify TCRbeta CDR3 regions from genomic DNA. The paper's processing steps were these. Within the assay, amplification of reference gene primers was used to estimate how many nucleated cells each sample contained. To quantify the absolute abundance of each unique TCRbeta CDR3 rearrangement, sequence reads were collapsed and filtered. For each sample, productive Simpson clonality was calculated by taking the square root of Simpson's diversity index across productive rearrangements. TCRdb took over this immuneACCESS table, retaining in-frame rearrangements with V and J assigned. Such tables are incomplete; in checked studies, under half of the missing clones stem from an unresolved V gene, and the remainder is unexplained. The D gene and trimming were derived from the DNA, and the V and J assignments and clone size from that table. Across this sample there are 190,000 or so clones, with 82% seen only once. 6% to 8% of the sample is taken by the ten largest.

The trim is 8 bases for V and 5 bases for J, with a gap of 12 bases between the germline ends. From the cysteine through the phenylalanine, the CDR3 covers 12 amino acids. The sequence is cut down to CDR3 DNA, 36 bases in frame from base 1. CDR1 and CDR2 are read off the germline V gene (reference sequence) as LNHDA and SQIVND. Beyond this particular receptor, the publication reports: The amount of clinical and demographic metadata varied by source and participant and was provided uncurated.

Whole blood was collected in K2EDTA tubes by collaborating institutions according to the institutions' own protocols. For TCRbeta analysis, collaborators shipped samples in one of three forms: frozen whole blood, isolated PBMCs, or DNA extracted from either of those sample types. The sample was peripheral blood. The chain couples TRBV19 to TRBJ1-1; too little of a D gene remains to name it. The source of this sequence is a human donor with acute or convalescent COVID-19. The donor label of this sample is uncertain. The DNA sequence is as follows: TGTGCCAGTCGGTACCTAGGAACTGAAGCTTTCTTT. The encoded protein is CASRYLGTEAFF.